This T cell receptor beta chain was sequenced during a study of blood T cell repertoires in COVID-19. Overall study context: Sources were T cells, B-cell-depleted T cells, or PBMCs; the material itself was cDNA or gDNA.

Germline CDR1 and CDR2: MNHEY and SVGAGI. Trimming cost V 6 bases and J 6 bases; bases outside gene matches: 8. The CDR3 is 13 amino acids. Researchers sorted participants into cohorts using their self-reported clinical history. TCRdb keeps only in-frame clones here, not all; method: immunoSEQ multiplex PCR. The sample has 250,000 or so clones; approximately 91% are singletons. This chain links TRBV6-5 with TRBJ2-7; TRBD1 aligns across 7 bases. Sequencing was done on a sample of PBMCs or T cells enriched from blood (not recorded which). The receptor was derived from a human donor in a cohort exposed to, infected with or recovered from COVID-19 (not recorded which). The donor label of this sample is uncertain. Here the CDR3 reads CASSDRQGGEQYF. CDR3 DNA sequence: TGTGCCAGCAGCGATCGACAGGGCGGCGAGCAGTACTTC.